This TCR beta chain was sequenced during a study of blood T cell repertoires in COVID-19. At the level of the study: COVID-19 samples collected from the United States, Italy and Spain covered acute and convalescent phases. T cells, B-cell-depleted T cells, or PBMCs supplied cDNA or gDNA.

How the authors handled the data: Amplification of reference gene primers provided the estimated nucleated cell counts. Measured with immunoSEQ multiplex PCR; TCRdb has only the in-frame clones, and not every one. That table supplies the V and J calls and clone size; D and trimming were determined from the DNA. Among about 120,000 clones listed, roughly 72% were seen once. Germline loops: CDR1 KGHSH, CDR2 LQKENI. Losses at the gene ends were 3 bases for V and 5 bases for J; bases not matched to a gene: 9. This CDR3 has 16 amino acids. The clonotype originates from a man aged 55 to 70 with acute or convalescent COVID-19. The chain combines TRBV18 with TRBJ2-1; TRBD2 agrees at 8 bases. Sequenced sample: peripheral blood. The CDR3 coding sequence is TGTGCCAGCTCACCCGGTACTAGCGGAGCTAACAATGAGCAGTTCTTC. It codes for CASSPGTSGANNEQFF.